This T cell receptor beta chain was profiled in a study of blood T cell repertoires in COVID-19. The V and J ends lost 6 bases and 5 bases respectively, with 8 bases between them. This CDR3 region has 12 residues. CDR1 is MDHEN, CDR2 SYDVKM, per germline. Data came from immunoSEQ multiplex PCR; TCRdb stores just in-frame clones and leaves some out. The table shows almost 200,000 clones, with more than 70% occurring only once. Sequencing used PBMCs or T cells enriched from blood (not recorded which). This TCR came from a woman aged 18 to 35 who had recovered from COVID-19. The J gene is TRBJ2-1, the V gene TRBV28; D unclear. The CDR3 loop is CASSFLDNEQFF. As DNA, the CDR3 is TGTGCCAGCAGCTTTCTTGACAATGAGCAGTTCTTC.